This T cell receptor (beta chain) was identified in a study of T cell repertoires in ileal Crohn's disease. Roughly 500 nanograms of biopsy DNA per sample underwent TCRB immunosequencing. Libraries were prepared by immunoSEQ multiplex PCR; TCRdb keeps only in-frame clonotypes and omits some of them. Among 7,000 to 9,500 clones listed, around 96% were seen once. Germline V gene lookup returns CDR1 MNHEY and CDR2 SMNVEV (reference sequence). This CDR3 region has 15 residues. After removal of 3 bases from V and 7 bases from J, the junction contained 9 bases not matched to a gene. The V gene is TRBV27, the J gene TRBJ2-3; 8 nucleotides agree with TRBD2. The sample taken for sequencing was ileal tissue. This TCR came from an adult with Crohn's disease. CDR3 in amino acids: CASSFLDTGGNTQYF. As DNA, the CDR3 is TGTGCCAGCAGTTTCCTTGACACGGGAGGGAATACGCAGTATTTT.